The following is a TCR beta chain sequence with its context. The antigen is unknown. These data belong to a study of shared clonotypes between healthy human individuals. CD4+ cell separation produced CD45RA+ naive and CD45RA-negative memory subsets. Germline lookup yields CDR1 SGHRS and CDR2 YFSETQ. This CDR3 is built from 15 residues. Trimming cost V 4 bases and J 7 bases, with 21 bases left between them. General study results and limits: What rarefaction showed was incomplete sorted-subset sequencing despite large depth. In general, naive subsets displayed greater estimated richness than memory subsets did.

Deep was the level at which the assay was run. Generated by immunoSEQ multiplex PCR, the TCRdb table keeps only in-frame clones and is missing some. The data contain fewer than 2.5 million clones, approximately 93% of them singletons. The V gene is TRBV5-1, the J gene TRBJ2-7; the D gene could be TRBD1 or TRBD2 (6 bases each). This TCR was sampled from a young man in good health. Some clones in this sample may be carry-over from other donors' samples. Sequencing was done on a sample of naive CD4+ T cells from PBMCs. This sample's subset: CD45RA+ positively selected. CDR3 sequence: CASSPQPSGAGEQYF. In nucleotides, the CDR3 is TGCGCCAGCAGCCCGCAACCGTCGGGGGCGGGGGAGCAGTACTTC. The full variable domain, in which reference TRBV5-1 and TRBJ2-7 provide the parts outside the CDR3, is KAGVTQTPRYLIKTRGQQVTLSCSPISGHRSVSWYQQTPGQGLQFLFEYFSETQRNKGNFPGRFSGRQFSNSRSEMNVSTLELGDSALYLCASSPQPSGAGEQYFGPGTRLTVT.